Sequencing of this T cell receptor (beta chain) was carried out in a study of blood T cell repertoires in COVID-19. At the level of the study: COVID-19 samples collected from the United States, Italy and Spain covered acute and convalescent phases. Sample material is recorded as cDNA or gDNA derived from T cells, B-cell-depleted T cells, or PBMCs.

This CDR3 has 14 amino acids. Per the germline V gene, CDR1 is SGDLS and CDR2 is YYNGEE. V gave up 3 bases and J gave up 2 bases, with 11 bases separating them. In the authors' methods: Nucleated cell counts were estimated from reference gene primer amplification. The assay was immunoSEQ multiplex PCR, and TCRdb's table has in-frame clones only and misses some. V and J calls and clone size come straight from that table; D and trimming were deduced from the DNA. This table has about 130,000 clones, roughly 84% appearing once. This chain links TRBV9 with TRBJ1-1; the D gene is possibly TRBD1 (6 bases). Sequencing was performed on peripheral blood. This TCR came from a man between 60 and 75 years old with acute or convalescent COVID-19. CDR3 sequence: CASSAYRENTEAFF. The CDR3 DNA follows: TGTGCCAGCAGCGCGTACAGGGAAAACACTGAAGCTTTCTTT.